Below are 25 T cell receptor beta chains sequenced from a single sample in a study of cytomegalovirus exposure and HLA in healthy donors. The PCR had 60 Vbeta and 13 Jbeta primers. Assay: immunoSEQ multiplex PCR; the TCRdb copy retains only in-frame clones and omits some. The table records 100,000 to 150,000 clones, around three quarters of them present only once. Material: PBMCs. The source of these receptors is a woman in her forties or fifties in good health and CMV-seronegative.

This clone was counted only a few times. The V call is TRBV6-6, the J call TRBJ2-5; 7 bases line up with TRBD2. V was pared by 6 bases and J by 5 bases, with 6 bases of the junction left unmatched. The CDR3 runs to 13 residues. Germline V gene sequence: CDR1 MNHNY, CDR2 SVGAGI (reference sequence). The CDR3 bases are TGTGCCAGCAGCGAGGTGGGGGGGGAGACCCAGTACTTC. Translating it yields CASSEVGGETQYF.

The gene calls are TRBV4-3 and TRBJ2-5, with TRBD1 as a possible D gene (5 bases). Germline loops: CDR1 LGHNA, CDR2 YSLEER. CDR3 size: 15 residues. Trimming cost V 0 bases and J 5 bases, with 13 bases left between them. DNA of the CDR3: TGCGCCAGCAGCCAAGACAGGGCACCGTGGGAGACCCAGTACTTC. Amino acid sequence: CASSQDRAPWETQYF.

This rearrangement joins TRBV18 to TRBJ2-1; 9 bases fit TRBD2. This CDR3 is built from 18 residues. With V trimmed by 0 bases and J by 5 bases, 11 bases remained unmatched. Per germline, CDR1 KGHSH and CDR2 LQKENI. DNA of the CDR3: TGTGCCAGCTCACCACCAGCGGGAGGCGGCCCATTTGACAATGAGCAGTTCTTC. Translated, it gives CASSPPAGGGPFDNEQFF.

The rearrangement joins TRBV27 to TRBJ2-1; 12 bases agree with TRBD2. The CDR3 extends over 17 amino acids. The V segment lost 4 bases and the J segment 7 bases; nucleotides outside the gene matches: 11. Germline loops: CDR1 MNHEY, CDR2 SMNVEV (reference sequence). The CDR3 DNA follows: TGTGCCAGCAGTTACGGCCCGGGACTAGCGGGCAGGAATGAGCAGTTCTTC. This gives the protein CASSYGPGLAGRNEQFF.

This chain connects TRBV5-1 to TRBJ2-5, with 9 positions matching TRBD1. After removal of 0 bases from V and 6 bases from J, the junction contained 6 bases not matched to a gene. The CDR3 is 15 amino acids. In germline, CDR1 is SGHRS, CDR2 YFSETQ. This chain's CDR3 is CASSLGGTGKQTQYF. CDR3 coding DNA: TGCGCCAGCAGCTTGGGTGGGACAGGGAAGCAGACCCAGTACTTC.

CDR3 nucleotides: TGTGCCAGCAGCGTATCGCCGGGAGGATCCTACAATGAGCAGTTCTTC. The encoded protein is CASSVSPGGSYNEQFF. The rearrangement joins TRBV9 to TRBJ2-1, with TRBD2 matching over 7 bases. Germline CDR1 reads SGDLS; CDR2 reads YYNGEE. The CDR3 totals 16 residues. Trimming at V came to 1 base and at J to 1 base, leaving 5 bases not matched to a gene.

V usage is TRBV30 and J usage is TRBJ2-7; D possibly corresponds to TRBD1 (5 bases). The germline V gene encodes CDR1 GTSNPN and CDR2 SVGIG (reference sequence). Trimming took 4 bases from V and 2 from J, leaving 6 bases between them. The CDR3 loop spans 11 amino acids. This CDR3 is CAWMDTYEQYF. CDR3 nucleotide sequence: TGTGCCTGGATGGACACCTACGAGCAGTACTTC.

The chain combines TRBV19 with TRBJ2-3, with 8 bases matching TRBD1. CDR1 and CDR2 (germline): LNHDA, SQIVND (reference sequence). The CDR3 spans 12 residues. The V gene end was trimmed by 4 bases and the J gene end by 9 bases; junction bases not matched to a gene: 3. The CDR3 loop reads CASSTGQGTQYF. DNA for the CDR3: TGTGCCAGTAGTACCGGACAGGGAACGCAGTATTTT.

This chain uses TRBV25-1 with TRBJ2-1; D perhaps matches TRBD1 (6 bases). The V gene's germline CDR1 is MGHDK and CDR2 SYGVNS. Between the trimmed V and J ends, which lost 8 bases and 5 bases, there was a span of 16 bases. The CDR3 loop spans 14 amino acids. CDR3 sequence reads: CASQTTGWDNEQFF. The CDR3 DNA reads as TGTGCCAGCCAGACCACAGGGTGGGACAATGAGCAGTTCTTC.

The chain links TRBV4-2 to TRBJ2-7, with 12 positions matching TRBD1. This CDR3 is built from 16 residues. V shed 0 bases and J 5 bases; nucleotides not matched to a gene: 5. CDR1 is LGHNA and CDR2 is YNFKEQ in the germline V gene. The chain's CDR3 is CASSQEAGQGANEQYF. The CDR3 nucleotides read TGTGCCAGCAGCCAAGAGGCGGGACAGGGGGCGAACGAGCAGTACTTC.

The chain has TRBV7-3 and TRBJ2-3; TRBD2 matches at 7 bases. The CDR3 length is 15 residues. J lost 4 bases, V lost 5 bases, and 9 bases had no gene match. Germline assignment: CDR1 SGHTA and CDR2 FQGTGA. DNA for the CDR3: TGTGCCAGCAGCCTCGGGGGGACTACCCCAGATACGCAGTATTTT. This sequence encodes CASSLGGTTPDTQYF.

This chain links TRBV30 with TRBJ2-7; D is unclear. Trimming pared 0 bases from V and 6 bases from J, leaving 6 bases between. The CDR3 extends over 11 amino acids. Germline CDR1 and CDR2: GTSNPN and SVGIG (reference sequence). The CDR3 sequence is CAWSVPGEQYF. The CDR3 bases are TGTGCCTGGAGTGTACCGGGCGAGCAGTACTTC.

The CDR3 nucleotides read TGTGCCACCAGCAAGTGGGTAGCGGGGATCACAGATACGCAGTATTTT. Its translation is CATSKWVAGITDTQYF. The chain employs TRBV15 and TRBJ2-3, with 8 bases fitting TRBD2. This CDR3 region has 16 residues. CDR1 is LNHNV and CDR2 is YYDKDF in the germline V gene (reference sequence). The junction had 8 bases not matched to a gene; V was cut back by 4 bases and J by 2 bases. Supplemented by reference TRBV15 and TRBJ2-3, the full variable domain reads DAMVIQNPRYQVTQFGKPVTLSCSQTLNHNVMYWYQQKSSQAPKLLFHYYDKDFNNEADTPDNFQSRRPNTSFCFLDIRSPGLGDTAMYLCATSKWVAGITDTQYFGPGTRLTVL.

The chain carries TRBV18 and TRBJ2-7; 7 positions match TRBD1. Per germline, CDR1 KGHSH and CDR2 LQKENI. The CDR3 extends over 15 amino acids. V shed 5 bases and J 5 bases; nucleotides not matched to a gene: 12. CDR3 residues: CASSLLDRVGDEQYF. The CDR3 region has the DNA TGTGCCAGCTCATTACTAGACAGGGTCGGGGACGAGCAGTACTTC. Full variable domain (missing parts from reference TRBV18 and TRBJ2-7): NAGVMQNPRHLVRRRGQEARLRCSPMKGHSHVYWYRQLPEEGLKFMVYLQKENIIDESGMPKERFSAEFPKEGPSILRIQQVVRGDSAAYFCASSLLDRVGDEQYFGPGTRLTVT.

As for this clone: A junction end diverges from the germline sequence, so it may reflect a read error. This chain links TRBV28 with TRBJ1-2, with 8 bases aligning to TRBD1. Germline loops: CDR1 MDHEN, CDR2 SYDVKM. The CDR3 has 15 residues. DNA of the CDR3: TGTGCCAGCAGCTTATCTAGGACAGGGTCCTATGGCTACACCTTC. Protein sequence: CASSLSRTGSYGYTF.

The CDR3 reads CASSYGGTTYEQYF. The CDR3 DNA is TGTGCCAGCAGTTACGGTGGGACAACCTACGAGCAGTACTTC. This chain connects TRBV6-6 to TRBJ2-7; D may be TRBD1 (6 bases). The CDR3 is made up of 14 amino acids. With 2 bases removed from V and 2 bases from J, the gap between germline ends came to 10 bases. Germline-derived CDR1 and CDR2 are MNHNY and SVGAGI (reference sequence).

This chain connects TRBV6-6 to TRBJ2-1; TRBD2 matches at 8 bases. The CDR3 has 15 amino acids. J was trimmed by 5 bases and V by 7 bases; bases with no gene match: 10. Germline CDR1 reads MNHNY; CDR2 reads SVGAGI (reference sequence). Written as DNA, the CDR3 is TGTGCCAGCACCCGGGGGGGTAGCGTGAACAATGAGCAGTTCTTC. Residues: CASTRGGSVNNEQFF.

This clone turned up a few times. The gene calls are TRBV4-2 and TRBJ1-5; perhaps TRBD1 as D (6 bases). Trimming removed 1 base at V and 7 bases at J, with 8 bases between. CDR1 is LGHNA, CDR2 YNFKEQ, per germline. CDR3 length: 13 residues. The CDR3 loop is CASSQGGHQPQHF. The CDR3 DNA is TGTGCCAGCAGCCAAGGGGGACACCAGCCCCAGCATTTT.

The CDR3 protein is CASSLAGGDEKLFF. CDR3 nucleotide sequence: TGTGCCAGCAGCTTAGCAGGGGGCGACGAAAAACTGTTTTTT. V usage is TRBV7-6 and J usage is TRBJ1-4, with 7 nucleotides matching TRBD1. The CDR3 covers 14 residues. CDR1 and CDR2 (germline): SGHVS, FNYEAQ. With 0 bases clipped from V and 8 bases from J, the junction kept 3 bases outside the gene matches.

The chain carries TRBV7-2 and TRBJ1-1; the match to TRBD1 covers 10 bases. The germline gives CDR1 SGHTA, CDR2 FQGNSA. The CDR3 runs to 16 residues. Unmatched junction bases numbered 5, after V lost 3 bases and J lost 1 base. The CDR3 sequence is CASSFPTGGQNTEAFF. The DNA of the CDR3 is TGTGCCAGCAGCTTCCCGACAGGGGGCCAGAACACTGAAGCTTTCTTT.

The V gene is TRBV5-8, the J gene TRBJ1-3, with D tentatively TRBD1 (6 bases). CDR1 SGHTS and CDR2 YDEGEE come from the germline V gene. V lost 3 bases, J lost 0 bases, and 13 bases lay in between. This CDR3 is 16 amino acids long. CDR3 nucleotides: TGTGCCAGCAGCTCTCAGGGGATTAGCTCTGGAAACACCATATATTTT. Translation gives CASSSQGISSGNTIYF.

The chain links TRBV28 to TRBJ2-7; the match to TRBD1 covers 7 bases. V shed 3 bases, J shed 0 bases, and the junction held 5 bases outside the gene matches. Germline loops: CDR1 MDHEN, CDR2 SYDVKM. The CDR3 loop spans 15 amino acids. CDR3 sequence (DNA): TGTGCCAGCAGTTTGGTACAGGGGACCTCCTACGAGCAGTACTTC. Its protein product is CASSLVQGTSYEQYF.

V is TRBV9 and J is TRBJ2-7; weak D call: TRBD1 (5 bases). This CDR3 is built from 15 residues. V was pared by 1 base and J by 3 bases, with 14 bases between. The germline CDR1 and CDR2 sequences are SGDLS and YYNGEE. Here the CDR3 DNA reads TGTGCCAGCAGCGTAACACAAGACGGACACTACGAGCAGTACTTC. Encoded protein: CASSVTQDGHYEQYF. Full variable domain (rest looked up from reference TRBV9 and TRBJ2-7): DSGVTQTPKHLITATGQRVTLRCSPRSGDLSVYWYQQSLDQGLQFLIQYYNGEERAKGNILERFSAQQFPDLHSELNLSSLELGDSALYFCASSVTQDGHYEQYFGPGTRLTVT.

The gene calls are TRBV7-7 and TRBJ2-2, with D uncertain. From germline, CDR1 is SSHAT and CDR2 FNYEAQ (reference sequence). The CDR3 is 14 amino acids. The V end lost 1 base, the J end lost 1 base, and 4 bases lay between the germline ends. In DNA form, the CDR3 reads TGTGCCAGCAGCTTAGACAGGAACACCGGGGAGCTGTTTTTT. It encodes CASSLDRNTGELFF.

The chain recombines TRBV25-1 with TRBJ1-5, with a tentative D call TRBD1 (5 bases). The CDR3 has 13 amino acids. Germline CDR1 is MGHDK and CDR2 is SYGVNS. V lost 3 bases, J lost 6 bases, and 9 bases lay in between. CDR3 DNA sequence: TGTGCCAGCAGTGACAGGACAACTCAGCCCCAGCATTTT. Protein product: CASSDRTTQPQHF.